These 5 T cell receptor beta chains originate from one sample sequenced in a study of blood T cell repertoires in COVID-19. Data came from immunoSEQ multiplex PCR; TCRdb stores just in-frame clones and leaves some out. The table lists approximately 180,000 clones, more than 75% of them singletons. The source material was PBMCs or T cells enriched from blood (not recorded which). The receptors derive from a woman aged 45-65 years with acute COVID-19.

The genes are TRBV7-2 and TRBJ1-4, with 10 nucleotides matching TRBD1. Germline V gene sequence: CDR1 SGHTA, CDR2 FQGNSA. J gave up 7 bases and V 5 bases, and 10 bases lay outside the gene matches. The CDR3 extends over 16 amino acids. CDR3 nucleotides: TGTGCCAGCAGCGGGCGGACAGGGGGAGGAAGTGAAAAACTGTTTTTT. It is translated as CASSGRTGGGSEKLFF.

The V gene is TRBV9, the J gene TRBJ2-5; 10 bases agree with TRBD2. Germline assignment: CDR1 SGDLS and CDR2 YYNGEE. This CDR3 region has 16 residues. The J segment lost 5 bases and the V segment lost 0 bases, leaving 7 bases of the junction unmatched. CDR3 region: CASSVVASGGGETQYF. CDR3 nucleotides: TGTGCCAGCAGCGTAGTGGCTAGCGGGGGAGGGGAGACCCAGTACTTC.

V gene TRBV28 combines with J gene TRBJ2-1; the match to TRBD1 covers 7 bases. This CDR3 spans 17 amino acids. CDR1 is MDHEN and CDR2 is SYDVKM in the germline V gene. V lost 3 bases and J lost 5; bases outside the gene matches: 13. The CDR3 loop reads CASSFHPRTGRDNEQFF. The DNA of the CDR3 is TGTGCCAGCAGTTTCCACCCCAGGACAGGTCGAGACAATGAGCAGTTCTTC.

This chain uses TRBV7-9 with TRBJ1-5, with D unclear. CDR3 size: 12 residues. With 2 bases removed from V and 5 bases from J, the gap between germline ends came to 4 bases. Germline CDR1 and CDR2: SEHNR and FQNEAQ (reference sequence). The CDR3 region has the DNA TGTGCCAGCAGCTTATTATATCAGCCCCAGCATTTT. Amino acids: CASSLLYQPQHF. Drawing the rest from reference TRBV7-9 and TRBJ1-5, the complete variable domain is DTGVSQNPRHKITKRGQNVTFRCDPISEHNRLYWYRQTLGQGPEFLTYFQNEAQLEKSRLLSDRFSAERPKGSFSTLEIQRTEQGDSAMYLCASSLLYQPQHFGDGTRLSIL.

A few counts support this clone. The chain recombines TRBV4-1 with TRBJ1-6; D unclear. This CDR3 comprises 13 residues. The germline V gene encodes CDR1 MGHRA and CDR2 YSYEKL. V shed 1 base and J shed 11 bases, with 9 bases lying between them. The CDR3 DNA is TGCGCCAGCAGCCAAGGTCCGGGGACACCCCTCCACTTT. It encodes CASSQGPGTPLHF.